These 9 T cell receptor beta chains share one sample of origin, sequenced in a study of blood T cells in healthy people across ages. A J-beta primer mix and a sample-barcoded 5' primer were used in a second PCR of roughly 7 to 12 cycles. TCRdb fed the 5' RACE reads into MiXCR, producing one record per CDR3 protein. The sample includes over 600,000 distinct CDR3 sequences, approximately 40% of them seen just once. Sequencing was done on a sample of blood. The origin of the receptors is an elderly man in good health.

The chain links TRBV6-1 to TRBJ1-5; a possible D gene is TRBD1 (6 bases). This CDR3 spans 14 amino acids. V lost 6 bases and J 4 bases, leaving 13 bases between the germline ends. Germline CDR1 is MNHNS and CDR2 is SASEGT. CDR3 protein: CASRPGQYNQPQHF. DNA for the CDR3: TGTGCCAGCAGACCCGGACAGTATAATCAGCCCCAGCATTTT.

This clonotype was seen only a few times. The chain joins TRBV7-7 to TRBJ2-3; 8 positions agree with TRBD1. The V gene end was trimmed by 4 bases and the J gene end by 4 bases; junction bases not matched to a gene: 4. Germline V gene sequence: CDR1 SSHAT, CDR2 FNYEAQ (reference sequence). CDR3 size: 14 residues. CDR3 sequence (DNA): TGTGCCAGCAGCTCATCGACAGGGGCAGATACGCAGTATTTT. Protein: CASSSSTGADTQYF.

The chain employs TRBV6-2 or TRBV6-3 and TRBJ2-7; no definite D call. This CDR3 is built from 14 residues. Germline CDR1 and CDR2: MNHEY and SVGEGT. V lost 2 bases to trimming and J lost 6 bases, with 14 bases between them. The CDR3 spells CASSYDLRLSEQYF. Here the CDR3 DNA reads TGTGCCAGCAGTTACGATTTGCGGCTGTCCGAGCAGTACTTC.

The chain combines TRBV6-2 or TRBV6-3 with TRBJ2-7; D may be TRBD2 (5 bases). Per germline, CDR1 MNHEY and CDR2 SVGEGT. This CDR3 contains 16 residues. The V and J ends lost 6 bases and 1 base respectively, with 19 bases between them. The CDR3 DNA follows: TGTGCCAGCAGCTCAACCGGGGTCCAAGCATCCTACGAGCAGTACTTC. Amino acid sequence: CASSSTGVQASYEQYF.

This clonotype turned up a few times. The chain couples TRBV7-9 to TRBJ1-4, with TRBD1 matching over 9 bases. The CDR3 contains 18 residues. Unmatched junction bases numbered 9, after V lost 4 bases and J lost 0 bases. CDR1 is SEHNR and CDR2 is FQNEAQ in the germline V gene (reference sequence). The CDR3 here is CASSSTTGGTATNEKLFF. CDR3 nucleotides: TGTGCCAGCAGCTCAACGACAGGGGGAACTGCAACTAATGAAAAACTGTTTTTT.

This clonotype was detected a few times. V gene TRBV10-3 combines with J gene TRBJ2-5; D perhaps matches TRBD2 (7 bases). V was trimmed by 7 bases and J by 5 bases, leaving 14 bases between them. There are 13 residues in the CDR3. Germline V gene data show CDR1 as ENHRY and CDR2 as SYGVKD. CDR3 amino acids: CAIMGGGLETQYF. The CDR3 DNA sequence: TGTGCCATCATGGGAGGGGGTTTGGAGACCCAGTACTTC.

This clonotype appeared a few times. The chain combines TRBV20-1 with TRBJ1-2; 8 bases map to TRBD1. The CDR3 runs 14 residues. Looked up from germline, CDR1 is DFQATT and CDR2 is SNEGSKA (reference sequence). Trimming at V came to 1 base and at J to 8 bases, leaving 9 bases not matched to a gene. This CDR3 reads CSARVGQGARGYTF. For the CDR3, the DNA is TGCAGTGCTAGAGTGGGGCAGGGGGCGAGGGGCTACACCTTC.

The chain is built from TRBV19 and TRBJ2-3, with D perhaps matching TRBD1 (6 bases). CDR1 and CDR2 from the germline V gene are LNHDA and SQIVND (reference sequence). Trimming pared 7 bases from V and 2 bases from J, leaving 13 bases between. This CDR3 contains 14 residues. DNA of the CDR3: TGTGCCAGTACCCTCAGGGGCAACACAGATACGCAGTATTTT. Encoded protein: CASTLRGNTDTQYF.

CDR3 DNA sequence: TGTGCCAGCAGCTTAGTAATAGGGTATCAGCGAGGTGGCGGGGATGAGCAGTTCTTC. It translates to CASSLVIGYQRGGGDEQFF. The gene calls are TRBV7-8 and TRBJ2-1; the D gene is possibly TRBD2 (6 bases). With 1 base removed from V and 8 bases from J, the gap between germline ends came to 27 bases. CDR1 and CDR2 from the germline V gene are SGHVS and FQNEAQ. CDR3 length: 19 amino acids.